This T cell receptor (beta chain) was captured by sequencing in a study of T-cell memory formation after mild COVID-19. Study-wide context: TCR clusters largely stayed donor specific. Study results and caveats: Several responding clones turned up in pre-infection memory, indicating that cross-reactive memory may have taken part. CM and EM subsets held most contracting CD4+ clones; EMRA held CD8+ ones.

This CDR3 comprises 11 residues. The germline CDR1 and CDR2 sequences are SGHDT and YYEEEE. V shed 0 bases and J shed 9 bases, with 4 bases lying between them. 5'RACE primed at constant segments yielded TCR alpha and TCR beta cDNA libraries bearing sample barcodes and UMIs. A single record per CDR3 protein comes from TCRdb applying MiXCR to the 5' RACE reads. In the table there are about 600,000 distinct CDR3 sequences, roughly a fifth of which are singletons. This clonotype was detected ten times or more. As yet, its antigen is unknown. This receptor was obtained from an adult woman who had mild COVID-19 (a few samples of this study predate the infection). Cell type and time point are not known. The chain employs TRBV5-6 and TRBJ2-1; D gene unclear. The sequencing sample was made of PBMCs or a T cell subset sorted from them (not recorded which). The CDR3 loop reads CASSLALEQFF. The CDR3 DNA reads TGTGCCAGCAGCTTGGCACTTGAGCAGTTCTTC.